Each of the 9 T cell receptor beta chains below was sequenced from the same sample in a study of cytomegalovirus exposure and HLA in healthy donors. The PCR had 60 Vbeta and 13 Jbeta primers. Method: immunoSEQ multiplex PCR; TCRdb's copy keeps in-frame clones and lacks some. The repertoire has about 200,000 clones, around 83% of them found once; the top ten carry around 1.4%. The material sequenced was PBMCs. These receptors all stem from a girl aged 5 to 17 in good health and CMV-seronegative.

In this sample, this clone turned up once. The gene calls are TRBV29-1 and TRBJ1-3; D gene uncertain. There are 14 residues in the CDR3. Per the germline V gene, CDR1 is SQVTM and CDR2 is ANQGSEA. Trimming removed 4 bases at V and 0 bases at J, with 10 bases between. In nucleotides, the CDR3 is TGCAGCGTTGGACACTTGAGCTCTGGAAACACCATATATTTT. It is translated as CSVGHLSSGNTIYF.

The chain couples TRBV18 to TRBJ1-1; D unclear. The germline CDR1 and CDR2 sequences are KGHSH and LQKENI. Trimming cost V 7 bases and J 0 bases, with 15 bases left between them. The CDR3 loop spans 15 amino acids. The CDR3 bases are TGTGCCAGCTTGAGAAGTGCGGAAATGAACACTGAAGCTTTCTTT. Its protein product is CASLRSAEMNTEAFF.

The gene calls are TRBV27 and TRBJ1-4; 9 bases fit TRBD1. The CDR3 has 19 amino acids. V trimming: 0 bases; J trimming: 0 bases; junction bases outside the gene matches: 8. In germline, CDR1 is MNHEY, CDR2 SMNVEV (reference sequence). CDR3 amino acids: CASSLSTWTGDSTNEKLFF. The CDR3 DNA reads as TGTGCCAGCAGTTTATCGACTTGGACAGGGGATTCAACTAATGAAAAACTGTTTTTT.

This clone was recorded once. The rearrangement links TRBV6-1 to TRBJ2-7, with D tentatively TRBD1 (5 bases). The V end lost 6 bases, the J end lost 0 bases, and 21 bases lay between the germline ends. Per the germline V gene, CDR1 is MNHNS and CDR2 is SASEGT. The length of the CDR3 is 17 residues. The CDR3 nucleotides read TGTGCCAGCAGAGAACTGGGGCAGGGAATCAACTCCTACGAGCAGTACTTC. Encoded protein: CASRELGQGINSYEQYF.

The V gene is TRBV4-1, the J gene TRBJ2-5; D is unclear. The assigned J gene may be wrong: the sequence end matches TRBJ2-7 better. Germline values: CDR1 MGHRA, CDR2 YSYEKL. CDR3 length: 14 amino acids. For the CDR3, the DNA is TGCGCCAGCAGCCAAAGGTCGGCAGGCAACGAGCAGTACTTC. This codes for CASSQRSAGNEQYF.

V and J are TRBV5-4 and TRBJ2-1; weak D call: TRBD2 (5 bases). Looked up from germline, CDR1 is SGHNT and CDR2 is YYREEE (reference sequence). The V end lost 4 bases, the J end lost 10 bases, and 21 bases lay between the germline ends. The CDR3 has 15 amino acids. CDR3 sequence (DNA): TGTGCCAGCAGCCCCCCTGCGGGTCTTCTGAGAGAGCAGTTCTTC. Protein sequence: CASSPPAGLLREQFF. Full variable domain (rest looked up from reference TRBV5-4 and TRBJ2-1): ETGVTQSPTHLIKTRGQQVTLRCSSQSGHNTVSWYQQALGQGPQFIFQYYREEENGRGNFPPRFSGLQFPNYSSELNVNALELDDSALYLCASSPPAGLLREQFFGPGTRLTVL.

The chain is built from TRBV5-6 and TRBJ1-2; 9 bases line up with TRBD1. The CDR3 runs to 14 residues. In germline, CDR1 is SGHDT, CDR2 YYEEEE. J was trimmed by 7 bases and V by 0 bases; bases with no gene match: 4. The CDR3, as DNA: TGTGCCAGCAGCTTGGGGACAGGGGTTTTTGGCTACACCTTC. Protein sequence: CASSLGTGVFGYTF.

With regard to this clone: The junction and the germline gene differ at one end; a read error may be behind it. The chain employs TRBV7-9 and TRBJ2-1, with D unclear. The CDR3 is 12 residues long. Germline V gene lookup returns CDR1 SEHNR and CDR2 FQNEAQ (reference sequence). The CDR3 loop is CSSSPHLQEQFF. The CDR3 DNA is TGTTCCAGCAGCCCCCACTTGCAAGAGCAGTTCTTC.

The chain combines TRBV30 with TRBJ1-1; D unresolved. Germline lookup yields CDR1 GTSNPN and CDR2 SVGIG (reference sequence). Trimming stripped 5 bases from V and 4 bases from J, with 11 bases between. This CDR3 region has 12 residues. In nucleotides, the CDR3 is TGTGCCTGGGCAGCGGGTAGCACTGAAGCTTTCTTT. This gives the protein CAWAAGSTEAFF. Supplemented by reference TRBV30 and TRBJ1-1, the full variable domain reads SQTIHQWPATLVQPVGSPLSLECTVEGTSNPNLYWYRQAAGRGLQLLFYSVGIGQISSEVPQNLSASRPQDRQFILSSKKLLLSDSGFYLCAWAAGSTEAFFGQGTRLTVV.